The rows below give T cell receptor beta chains drawn from one sample of a study of memory CD4+ T cells and cytomegalovirus serostatus. Clones were read by immunoSEQ multiplex PCR, and TCRdb kept only the in-frame ones, dropping some. The sample carries 85,000 to 100,000 clones, under 90% recorded once. Sequenced sample: memory CD4+ T cells from blood. The receptors derive from an adult in good health and CMV-seropositive. Each CDR3 is given with its conserved first and last residue.

cdr3_length	v_call	cdr3_aa
15	TRBV11-2	CASSFSGSQADTQYF
15	TRBV2	CASAEGQGGYTEAFF
12	TRBV7-9	CATSLPQGRYTF
16	TRBV19	CASSIRRDRNTGELFF
15	TRBV28	CASRAPWTGGDGYTF
16	TRBV5-4	CASSRTVGVTYNEQFF
19	TRBV4-3	CASSRSSGRGADLAYEQYF
17	TRBV5-1	CASSERPQGTTNEKLFF
16	TRBV9	CASSVTGNPLGDTIYF
13	TRBV6-1	CASSEIRADTQYF
14	TRBV7-2	CASRPDGAGNTIYF
16	TRBV15	CATSRDSRVGNQPQHF
14	TRBV27	CASMENRGAYGYTF
15	TRBV11-3	CASSLSSGPVYEQYF
13	TRBV19	CASTKTGSYEQYF
12	TRBV5-8	CASDLGTGELFF
17	TRBV2	CASSVPLGGSVNQPQHF
17	TRBV21-1	CASSTDIRKGYYNEQFF
16	TRBV5-3	CARSVGGDGPYNEQFF
16	TRBV11-3	CASSFGGGLARNEQFF
16	TRBV10-3	CAISEGGGRAGETQYF
14	TRBV9	CASSVSPSTVTQYF
14	TRBV7-9	CASSYGVAGETQYF
15	TRBV2	CASRVSDFSGNTIYF
16	TRBV28	CASIPQAASGTYEQYF
16	TRBV5-1	CASSPERDRAIYEQYF
16	TRBV7-9	CASSPLGGVMNTEAFF
12	TRBV7-2	CASSTSSYGYTF
13	TRBV7-9	CASSLGGVNTQYF